Sequencing of this T cell receptor (beta chain) was carried out in a study of Ad26.COV2.S vaccination and SARS-CoV-2 variants. Findings and caveats of the study: Vaccinees reportedly had broad spike-specific CD8+ and CD4+ T cell responses.

This clone was observed a single time. Its antigen is unidentified. Per the germline V gene, CDR1 is SGHNT and CDR2 is YENEEA. Trimming cost V 5 bases and J 5 bases, with 10 bases left between them. There are 14 residues in the CDR3. The treatment is: around 19 received Ad26.COV2.S at low or high dose, single or two shots; several received placebo; per-sample allocation not given. Samples analyzed were those drawn on day 63 after the first vaccine or placebo injection. Libraries were prepared by immunoSEQ multiplex PCR; TCRdb keeps only in-frame clonotypes and omits some of them. The data show a few hundred thousand clones, around nine tenths seen once.

The chain couples TRBV11-3 to TRBJ1-6; D ambiguous. Source: peripheral blood, taken in a trial of Ad26.COV2.S vaccine versus placebo. The clonotype was recovered from a person aged 18-65 years who received the Ad26.COV2.S COVID-19 vaccine or a placebo. The CDR3 sequence: CASSDRVNNSPLHF. DNA of the CDR3: TGTGCCAGCAGCGACCGGGTGAATAATTCACCCCTCCACTTT.